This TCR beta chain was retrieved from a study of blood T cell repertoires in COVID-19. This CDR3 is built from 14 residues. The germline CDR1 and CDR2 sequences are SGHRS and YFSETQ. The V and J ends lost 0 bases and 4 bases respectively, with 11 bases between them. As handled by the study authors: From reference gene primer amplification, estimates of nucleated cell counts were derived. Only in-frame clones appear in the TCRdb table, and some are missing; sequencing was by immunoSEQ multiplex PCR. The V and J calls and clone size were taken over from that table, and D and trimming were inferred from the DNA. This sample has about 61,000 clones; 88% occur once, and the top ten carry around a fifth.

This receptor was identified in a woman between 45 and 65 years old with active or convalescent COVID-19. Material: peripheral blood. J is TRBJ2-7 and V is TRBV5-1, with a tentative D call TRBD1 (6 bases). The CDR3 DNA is TGCGCCAGCAGCTTGGATGGGGGCTGGTACGAGCAGTACTTC. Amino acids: CASSLDGGWYEQYF.